This T cell receptor beta chain was documented in a study of tissue T cells after allogeneic stem cell transplantation. The study's findings and limits: Anatomically similar tissues had similar TCR repertoires within each patient. Alloreactivity or antigen specificity of tissue TCRs was not determined; some clones might be host cells. In patients and mice, blood and spleen missed much of tissue repertoire.

The CDR3 totals 13 residues. CDR1 is SGHDT, CDR2 FRDEAV, per germline. Trimming removed 5 bases from V and 0 bases from J, with 7 bases in between. Points on this clone: No antigen is known for it. Mouse names are used for the genes. From the germline J gene comes the end of the CDR3, since the read stops 1 residue before it.

Method: immunoSEQ multiplex PCR; TCRdb's copy keeps in-frame clones and lacks some. The sample lists tens of thousands of clones; approximately 72% were seen once. Sequenced material: spleen. The clonotype was recovered from a female BALB/c mouse in good health. The mouse line has the MHC haplotype H2-d. J is TRBJ2-3 and V is TRBV14, with D hard to call. The CDR3 protein is CASSPTSAETLYF. The sequenced CDR3 bases are TGTGCCAGCAGCCCGACAAGTGCAGAAACGCTGTAT.